Presented here are 6 T cell receptor beta chains from one specimen sequenced in a study of tumor-infiltrating lymphocytes in primary liver carcinoma. TCR beta cDNA was prepared out of roughly 520 ng total RNA by means of a constant-region primer. TCR beta libraries came from three nested multiplex PCR rounds using slightly modified ARM-PCR. In the first two PCR rounds, TRBV1-TRBV30 forward primers were paired with a C-beta reverse primer, and each round lasted nine to ten cycles. TCRdb redid the calling of the multiplex PCR reads with MiXCR, one entry per CDR3 protein. The sample contains 300,000 to 350,000 distinct CDR3 sequences, around 50% of which appear only once. The researchers obtained blood RNA from unsorted whole blood and also extracted germline DNA. Sequenced: peripheral blood. These receptors originate from a woman in her thirties with primary liver carcinoma and hepatitis B virus infection.

Worth noting for this clonotype: This may come from a read error, since a much larger clone is one base off. V gene TRBV4-3 combines with J gene TRBJ1-1; the D gene is possibly TRBD1 (5 bases). The CDR3 length is 16 residues. Germline-derived CDR1 and CDR2 are LGHNA and YSLEER. In nucleotides, the CDR3 is TGCGCCAGCAACCAAGATCTCGGGGGGAGTGGGGCTGAAGCTTTCTTT. It translates to CASNQDLGGSGAEAFF.

As for this clonotype: One base away lies a much larger clone, so this may be a sequencing read error. The chain uses TRBV29-1 and TRBJ2-5; D assignment may be TRBD1 or TRBD2 (5 bases each). Germline V gene lookup returns CDR1 SQVTM and CDR2 ANQGSEA. This CDR3 region has 13 residues. The DNA for the CDR3 is TGCAACGTTATGAACCCGGGGCGAGAGACCCAGTACTTC. As protein: CNVMNPGRETQYF.

Concerning this clonotype: This may be a read error, as it is one base from a much larger clone. The chain recombines TRBV6-1 with TRBJ2-1; D not certain. This CDR3 contains 12 residues. Germline V gene lookup returns CDR1 MNHNS and CDR2 SASEGT. The CDR3 DNA follows: TGTGCCAGCCGGCCCCTTGGGAATGAGCATTTCTTC. Translation gives CASRPLGNEHFF.

As to this clonotype: A much larger clone lies one base from this, so it may be a read error. The rearrangement links TRBV12-3 or TRBV12-4 to TRBJ2-4; D perhaps matches TRBD2 (6 bases). The CDR3 loop spans 15 amino acids. The V and J ends lost 5 bases and 3 bases respectively, with 14 bases between them. CDR3 in amino acids: CASSDSREDKNIQYF. As DNA, the CDR3 is TGTGCCAGCAGTGACTCTAGGGAGGACAAAAACATTCAGTACTTC.

The genes are TRBV7-9 and TRBJ2-3; 10 positions match TRBD2. CDR1 SEHNR and CDR2 FQNEAQ come from the germline V gene (reference sequence). The CDR3 length is 16 residues. V shed 4 bases, J shed 4 bases, and the junction held 8 bases outside the gene matches. The CDR3 loop reads CASSSPSGRAADTQYF. The CDR3 DNA reads as TGTGCCAGCAGCTCCCCTAGCGGGAGAGCGGCAGATACGCAGTATTTT.

The sample holds one count of this clonotype. A much larger clone is a single base away; this may be a read error. The CDR3 coding sequence is TGTGCCAGCAGTTCGGGGTTAACCAAAAACATTCAGTACTTC. This sequence encodes CASSSGLTKNIQYF. V gene TRBV6-5 combines with J gene TRBJ2-4; weak D call: TRBD2 (5 bases). The CDR3 runs 14 residues. The V end lost 4 bases, the J end lost 2 bases, and 9 bases lay between the germline ends. Germline V lookup: CDR1 MNHEY, CDR2 SVGAGI.